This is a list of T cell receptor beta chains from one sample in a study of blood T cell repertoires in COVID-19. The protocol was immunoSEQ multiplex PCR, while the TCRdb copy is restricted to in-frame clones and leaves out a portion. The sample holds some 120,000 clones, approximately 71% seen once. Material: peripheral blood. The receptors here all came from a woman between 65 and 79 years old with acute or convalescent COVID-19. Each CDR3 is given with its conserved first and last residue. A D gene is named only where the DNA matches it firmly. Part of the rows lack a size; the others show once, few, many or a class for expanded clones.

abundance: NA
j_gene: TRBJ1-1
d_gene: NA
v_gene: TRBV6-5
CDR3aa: CASHTYRANTEAFF
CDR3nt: TGTGCCAGTCATACTTACAGGGCGAACACTGAAGCTTTCTTT

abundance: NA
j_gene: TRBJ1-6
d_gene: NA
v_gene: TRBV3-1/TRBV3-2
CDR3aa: CASSGGQTNSPLHF
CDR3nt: TGTGCCAGCAGCGGCGGACAGACGAATTCACCCCTCCACTTT

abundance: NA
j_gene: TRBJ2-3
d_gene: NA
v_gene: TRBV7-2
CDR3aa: CASSLGGRRGYTQYF
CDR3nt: TGTGCCAGCAGCTTAGGGGGTCGCAGGGGTTATACGCAGTATTTT

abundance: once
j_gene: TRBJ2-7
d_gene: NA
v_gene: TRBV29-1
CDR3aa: CSVGDSLGYNHYEQYF
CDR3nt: TGCAGCGTAGGGGACTCTCTTGGGTATAATCACTACGAGCAGTACTTC

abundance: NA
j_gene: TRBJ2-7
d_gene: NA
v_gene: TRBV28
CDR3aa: CASRDNYEQYF
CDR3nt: TGTGCCAGCAGGGACAACTACGAGCAGTACTTC

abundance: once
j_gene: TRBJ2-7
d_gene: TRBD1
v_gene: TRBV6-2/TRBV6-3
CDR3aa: CASSPTRDSHYEQYF
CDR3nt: TGTGCCAGCAGTCCCACCCGGGACAGCCACTACGAGCAGTACTTC

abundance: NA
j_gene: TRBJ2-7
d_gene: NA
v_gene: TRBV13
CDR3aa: CASSQQGYEQYF
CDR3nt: TGTGCCAGCAGCCAGCAGGGCTACGAGCAGTACTTC

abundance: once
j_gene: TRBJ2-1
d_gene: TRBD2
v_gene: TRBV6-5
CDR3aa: CASSLSGGYNEQFF
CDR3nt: TGTGCCAGCAGCCTTAGCGGGGGGTACAATGAGCAGTTCTTC

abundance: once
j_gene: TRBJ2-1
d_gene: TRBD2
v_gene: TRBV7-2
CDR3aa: CASSPTSGFLHNEQFF
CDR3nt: TGTGCCAGCAGCCCGACTAGCGGATTCTTGCACAATGAGCAGTTCTTC

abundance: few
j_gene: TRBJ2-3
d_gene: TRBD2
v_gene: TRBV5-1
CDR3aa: CASSSSRLAGGPWDTQYF
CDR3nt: TGCGCCAGCAGCTCCAGCCGACTAGCGGGAGGGCCGTGGGATACGCAGTATTTT

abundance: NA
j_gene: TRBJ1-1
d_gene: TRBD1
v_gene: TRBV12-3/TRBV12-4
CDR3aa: CASSFGTGVFF
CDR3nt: TGTGCCAGCAGTTTCGGGACAGGGGTTTTCTTT

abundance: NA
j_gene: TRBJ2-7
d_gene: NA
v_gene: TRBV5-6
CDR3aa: CASSLDPGGQYEQYF
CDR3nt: TGTGCCAGCAGCTTGGACCCGGGAGGACAGTACGAGCAGTACTTC

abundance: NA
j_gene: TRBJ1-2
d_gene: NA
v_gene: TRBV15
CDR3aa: CATSRDRGGSGYGYTF
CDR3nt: TGTGCCACCAGCAGAGATCGAGGCGGATCTGGCTATGGCTACACCTTC

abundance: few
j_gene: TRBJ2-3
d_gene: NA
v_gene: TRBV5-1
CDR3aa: CASSLASTSTDTQYF
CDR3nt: TGCGCCAGCAGCTTGGCATCTACTAGCACAGATACGCAGTATTTT

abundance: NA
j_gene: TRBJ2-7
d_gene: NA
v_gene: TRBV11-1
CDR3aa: CASRLGAGGPNEQYF
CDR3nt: TGTGCCAGCAGACTGGGGGCAGGGGGGCCGAACGAGCAGTACTTC

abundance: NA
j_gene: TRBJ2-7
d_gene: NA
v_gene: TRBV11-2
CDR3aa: CASSLDRTSLYEQYF
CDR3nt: TGTGCCAGCAGCTTAGACCGGACAAGCCTATACGAGCAGTACTTC

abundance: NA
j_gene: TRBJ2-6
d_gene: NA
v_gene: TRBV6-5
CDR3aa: CASSWESSGANVLTF
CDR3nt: TGTGCCAGCAGCTGGGAGAGCTCTGGGGCCAACGTCCTGACTTTC

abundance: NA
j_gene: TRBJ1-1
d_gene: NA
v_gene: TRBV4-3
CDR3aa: CASSQDAGRGTEAFF
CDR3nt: TGCGCCAGCAGCCAAGATGCAGGGAGGGGCACTGAAGCTTTCTTT

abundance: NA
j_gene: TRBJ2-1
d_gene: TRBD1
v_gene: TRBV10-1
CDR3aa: CASSAGGTASYNEQFF
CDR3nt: TGCGCCAGCAGTGCCGGTGGGACAGCATCCTACAATGAGCAGTTCTTC

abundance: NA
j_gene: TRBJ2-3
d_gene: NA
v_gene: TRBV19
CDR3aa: CASSERGGVTDTQYF
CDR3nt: TGTGCCAGTAGTGAAAGAGGGGGGGTCACAGATACGCAGTATTTT

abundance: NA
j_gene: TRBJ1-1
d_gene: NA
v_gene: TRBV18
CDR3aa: CASSPPNNANTEAFF
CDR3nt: TGTGCCAGCTCACCGCCGAACAATGCGAACACTGAAGCTTTCTTT

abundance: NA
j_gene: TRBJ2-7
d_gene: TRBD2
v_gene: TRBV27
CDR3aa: CASRGLANSYEQYF
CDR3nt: TGTGCCAGCAGGGGACTAGCGAACTCCTACGAGCAGTACTTC

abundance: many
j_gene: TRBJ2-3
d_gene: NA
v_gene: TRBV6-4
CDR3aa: CASRTALDTQYF
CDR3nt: TGTGCCAGCCGGACAGCTCTAGATACGCAGTATTTT

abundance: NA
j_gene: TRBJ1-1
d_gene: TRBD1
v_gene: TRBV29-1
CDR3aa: CSVPGQGSVTEAFF
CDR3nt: TGCAGCGTACCAGGACAGGGAAGTGTGACTGAAGCTTTCTTT

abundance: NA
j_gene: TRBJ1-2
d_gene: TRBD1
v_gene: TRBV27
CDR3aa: CASSAYSTGQFNYGYTF
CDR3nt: TGTGCCAGCAGTGCCTATAGTACGGGACAGTTCAACTATGGCTACACCTTC

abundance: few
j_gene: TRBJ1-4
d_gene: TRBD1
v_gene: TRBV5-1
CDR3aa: CASSLGDRGKLFF
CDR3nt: TGCGCCAGCAGCTTGGGGGACAGGGGTAAACTGTTTTTT

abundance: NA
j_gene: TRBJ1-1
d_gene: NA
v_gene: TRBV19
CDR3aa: CASTLQARMNTEAFF
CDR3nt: TGTGCCAGTACACTGCAGGCACGCATGAACACTGAAGCTTTCTTT

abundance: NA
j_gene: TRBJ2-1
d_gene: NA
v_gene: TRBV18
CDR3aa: CASSPPAGAGYFF
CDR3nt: TGTGCCAGCTCACCACCGGCTGGGGCAGGTTACTTCTTC

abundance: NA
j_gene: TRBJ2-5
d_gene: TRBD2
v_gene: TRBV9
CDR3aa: CASSRDSGLAGRETQYF
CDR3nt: TGTGCCAGCAGCCGGGATTCGGGACTAGCGGGGAGAGAGACCCAGTACTTC

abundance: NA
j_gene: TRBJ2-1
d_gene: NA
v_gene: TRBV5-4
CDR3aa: CASSSDLAADNEQFF
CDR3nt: TGTGCCAGCAGTTCGGACCTCGCAGCGGACAATGAGCAGTTCTTC

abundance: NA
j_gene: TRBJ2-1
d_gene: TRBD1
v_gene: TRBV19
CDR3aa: CASSIAAGQGASEQFF
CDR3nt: TGTGCCAGTAGTATCGCCGCGGGACAGGGGGCCAGTGAGCAGTTCTTC

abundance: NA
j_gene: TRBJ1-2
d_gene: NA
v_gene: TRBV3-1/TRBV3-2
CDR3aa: CASSQVRWEARGYTF
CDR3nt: TGTGCCAGCAGCCAGGTAAGGTGGGAGGCTCGTGGCTACACCTTC

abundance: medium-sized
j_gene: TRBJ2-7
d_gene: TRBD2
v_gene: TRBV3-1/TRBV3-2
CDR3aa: CASSQASGGLSSYEQYF
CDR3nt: TGTGCCAGCAGCCAAGCCAGCGGGGGGCTTAGCTCCTACGAGCAGTACTTC

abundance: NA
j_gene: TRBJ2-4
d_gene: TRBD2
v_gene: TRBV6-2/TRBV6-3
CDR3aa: CASSYSSGGGNIQYF
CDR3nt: TGTGCCAGCAGTTACAGTAGCGGGGGAGGTAACATTCAGTACTTC

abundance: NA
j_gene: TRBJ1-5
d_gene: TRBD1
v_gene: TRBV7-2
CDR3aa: CASSGQGQPQHF
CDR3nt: TGTGCCAGCAGCGGACAGGGGCAGCCCCAGCATTTT

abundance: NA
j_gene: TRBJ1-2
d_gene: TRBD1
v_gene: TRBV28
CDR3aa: CASSPQGVSGYGYTF
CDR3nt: TGTGCCAGCAGTCCACAGGGGGTCTCGGGCTATGGCTACACCTTC

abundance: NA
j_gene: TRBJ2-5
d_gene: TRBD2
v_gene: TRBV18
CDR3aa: CASSPRAGEETQYF
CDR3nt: TGTGCCAGCTCACCAAGGGCGGGGGAAGAGACCCAGTACTTC

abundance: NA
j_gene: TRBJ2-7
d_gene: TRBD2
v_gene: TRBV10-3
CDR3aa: CAISIGLAGGPGEQYF
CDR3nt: TGTGCCATCAGCATCGGACTAGCGGGAGGGCCAGGGGAGCAGTACTTC

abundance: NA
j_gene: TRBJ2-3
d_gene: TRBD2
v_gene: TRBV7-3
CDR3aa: CASSLLAGDTDTQYF
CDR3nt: TGTGCCAGCAGCTTACTAGCGGGAGACACAGATACGCAGTATTTT

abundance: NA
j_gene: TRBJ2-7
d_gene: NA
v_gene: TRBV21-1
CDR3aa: CASSKVRGETYEQYF
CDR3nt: TGTGCCAGCAGCAAAGTTCGGGGGGAGACCTACGAGCAGTACTTC

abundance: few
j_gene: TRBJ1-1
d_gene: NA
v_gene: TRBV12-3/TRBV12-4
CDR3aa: CASSLGGQAEAFF
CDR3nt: TGTGCCAGCAGTCTCGGTGGGCAGGCTGAAGCTTTCTTT

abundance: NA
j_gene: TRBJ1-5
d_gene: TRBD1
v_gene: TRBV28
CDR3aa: CASSLSGQGLNQPQHF
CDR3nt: TGTGCCAGCAGTTTATCGGGACAGGGCCTCAATCAGCCCCAGCATTTT

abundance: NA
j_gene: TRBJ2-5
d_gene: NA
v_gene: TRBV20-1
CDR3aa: CSASPGETQYF
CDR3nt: TGCAGTGCTAGTCCAGGAGAGACCCAGTACTTC

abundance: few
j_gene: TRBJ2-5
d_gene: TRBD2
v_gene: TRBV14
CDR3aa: CASSPLGAGGLETQYF
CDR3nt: TGTGCCAGCAGCCCCCTCGGGGCGGGGGGGCTTGAGACCCAGTACTTC

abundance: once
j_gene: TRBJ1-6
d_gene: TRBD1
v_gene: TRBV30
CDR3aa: CAWSYDRDSPLHF
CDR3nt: TGTGCCTGGAGCTACGACAGGGACTCACCCCTCCACTTT

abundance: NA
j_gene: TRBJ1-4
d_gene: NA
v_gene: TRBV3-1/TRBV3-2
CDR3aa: CASSQDIGGDEKLFF
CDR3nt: TGTGCCAGCAGCCAAGATATAGGGGGAGATGAAAAACTGTTTTTT